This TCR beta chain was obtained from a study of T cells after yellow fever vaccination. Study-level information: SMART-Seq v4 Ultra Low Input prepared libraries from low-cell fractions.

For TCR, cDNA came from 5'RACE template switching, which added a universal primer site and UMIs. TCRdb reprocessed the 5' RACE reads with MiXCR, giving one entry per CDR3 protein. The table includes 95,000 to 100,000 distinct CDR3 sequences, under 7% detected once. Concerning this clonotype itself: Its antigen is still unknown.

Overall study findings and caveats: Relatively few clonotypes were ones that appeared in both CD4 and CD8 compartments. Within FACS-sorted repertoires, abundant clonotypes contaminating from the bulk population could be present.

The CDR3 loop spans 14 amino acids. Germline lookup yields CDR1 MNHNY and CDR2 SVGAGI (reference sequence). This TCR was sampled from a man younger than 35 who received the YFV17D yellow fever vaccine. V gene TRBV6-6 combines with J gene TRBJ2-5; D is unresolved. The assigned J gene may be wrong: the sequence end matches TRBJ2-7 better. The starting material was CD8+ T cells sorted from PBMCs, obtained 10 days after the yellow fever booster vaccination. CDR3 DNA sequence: TGTGCCAGCAGTTCCATGGACCGGCCCTACGAGCAGTACGTC. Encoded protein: CASSSMDRPYEQYV.